Below are 9 T cell receptor beta chains sequenced from a single sample in a study of T cell responses to AZD1222 COVID-19 vaccine (dated by TCRdb to the early 2020s). Library creation used the immunoSEQ multiplex PCR assay. Held by TCRdb, this immuneACCESS table contains in-frame sequences only and omits some clones. Under half of the omission traces to an unresolved V gene where checked; the cause of the rest is unknown. The sample includes 150,000 to 200,000 clones, with 92% observed a single time. The ten largest clones add up to about 2.1% of the sample. The sample's time point label, decoded: about 28 days (+/-7) after the second vaccine dose. This sample comprised peripheral blood, obtained 28 days after the second AZD1222 dose. The receptors originated from an adult who received the AZD1222 COVID-19 vaccine.

This chain links TRBV12-3 or TRBV12-4 with TRBJ2-3; D ambiguous. There are 12 residues in the CDR3. V lost 3 bases and J lost 4, with 5 bases in between. CDR3 region: CASSFQADTQYF. CDR3 in DNA: TGTGCCAGCAGTTTTCAAGCAGATACGCAGTATTTT.

The chain recombines TRBV2 with TRBJ2-2; 7 bases agree with TRBD2. CDR3 size: 13 residues. Germline values: CDR1 SNHLY, CDR2 FYNNEI. V shed 7 bases and J 6 bases; nucleotides not matched to a gene: 5. The CDR3 protein is CASTKRGAGELFF. As DNA, the CDR3 is TGTGCCAGCACCAAACGGGGGGCCGGGGAGCTGTTTTTT.

The chain carries TRBV27 and TRBJ1-5; 10 bases fit TRBD1. This CDR3 is built from 15 residues. Trimming cost V 5 bases and J 6 bases; bases outside gene matches: 7. CDR1 is MNHEY and CDR2 is SMNVEV in the germline V gene (reference sequence). The CDR3 DNA reads TGTGCCAGCAGTCTCTCGACAGGGGGCACTCAGCCCCAGCATTTT. Translated: CASSLSTGGTQPQHF.

The chain combines TRBV2 with TRBJ1-1, with D perhaps matching TRBD1 (6 bases). The CDR3 is 14 amino acids. Germline V gene lookup returns CDR1 SNHLY and CDR2 FYNNEI. The V end was cut by 4 bases, the J end by 6 bases, with 15 bases between. CDR3 region: CASSGTDSFPEAFF. The CDR3 DNA is TGTGCCAGCAGTGGTACGGACAGTTTCCCTGAAGCTTTCTTT.

This chain connects TRBV3-1 (or the pseudogene TRBV3-2) to TRBJ2-6; TRBD2 matches at 11 bases. CDR1 LGHDT and CDR2 YNNKEL come from the germline V gene (reference sequence). This CDR3 contains 19 residues. The ends lost 4 bases at V and 0 bases at J; junction bases unmatched: 8. DNA of the CDR3: TGTGCCAGCAGCCCCCGGACTAGCGGGCTCCGCTCTGGGGCCAACGTCCTGACTTTC. Translation gives CASSPRTSGLRSGANVLTF.

The V gene is TRBV7-9, the J gene TRBJ2-7, with 11 bases that match TRBD2. V dropped 5 bases and J dropped 3; count of bases not matched to a gene: 6. The CDR3 runs 15 residues. Germline V gene sequence: CDR1 SEHNR, CDR2 FQNEAQ (reference sequence). The CDR3 loop is CASSTGLAGDYEQYF. The CDR3 DNA sequence: TGTGCCAGCAGCACAGGACTAGCGGGCGACTACGAGCAGTACTTC.

The chain joins TRBV27 to TRBJ1-1, with TRBD1 as a possible D gene (6 bases). The V end was cut by 6 bases, the J end by 1 base, with 12 bases between. Germline CDR1 and CDR2: MNHEY and SMNVEV (reference sequence). This CDR3 has 14 amino acids. The chain's CDR3 is CASSPGTPNTEAFF. CDR3 DNA sequence: TGTGCCAGCAGCCCCGGGACACCGAACACTGAAGCTTTCTTT.

The J gene is TRBJ2-2, the V gene TRBV2; possibly TRBD1 for D (5 bases). This CDR3 has 15 residues. Germline lookup yields CDR1 SNHLY and CDR2 FYNNEI. V lost 6 bases and J lost 4, with 15 bases in between. CDR3 DNA: TGTGCCAGCAGCCAGGGTATTTCGTCCACCGGGGAGCTGTTTTTT. Translating gives CASSQGISSTGELFF.

The rearrangement links TRBV10-3 to TRBJ1-1; 9 bases are shared with TRBD1. The CDR3 runs 17 residues. The J segment lost 3 bases and the V segment lost 6 bases, leaving 14 bases of the junction unmatched. The V gene's germline CDR1 is ENHRY and CDR2 SYGVKD. The CDR3 loop reads CAISPKETGGDYTEAFF. The CDR3 DNA is TGTGCCATCAGCCCAAAGGAGACAGGGGGGGACTACACTGAAGCTTTCTTT.